These 26 T cell receptor beta chains originate from one sample sequenced in a study of cytomegalovirus exposure and HLA in healthy donors. The PCR had 60 Vbeta and 13 Jbeta primers. Sequencing used immunoSEQ multiplex PCR; TCRdb keeps in-frame clones, though not all of them. The profile covers approximately 120,000 clones, with about 81% appearing a single time and 1.1% taken by the ten largest. The specimen was PBMCs. The receptors shown here come from a woman aged 25 to 39 in good health and CMV-seronegative.

This clone was counted only a few times. V gene TRBV27 combines with J gene TRBJ1-2; a possible D gene is TRBD1 (5 bases). V was cut by 0 bases and J by 6 bases, with 11 bases left in between. The CDR3 spans 14 residues. From germline, CDR1 is MNHEY and CDR2 SMNVEV (reference sequence). In DNA, the CDR3 is TGTGCCAGCAGTTTATCAGGGGCGCGGAATGGCTACACCTTC. Protein product: CASSLSGARNGYTF.

This clone was detected only once. In DNA, the CDR3 is TGTGCCAGCAGCGTAGTTAGCAGGAACACTGAAGCTTTCTTT. Protein sequence: CASSVVSRNTEAFF. The chain links TRBV9 to TRBJ1-1; D ambiguous. This CDR3 has 14 residues. The germline V gene encodes CDR1 SGDLS and CDR2 YYNGEE. Trimming took 0 bases from V and 1 from J, leaving 7 bases between them.

This chain uses TRBV12-5 with TRBJ1-2; TRBD1 is a possible D gene (6 bases). V lost 0 bases, J lost 0 bases, and 29 bases lay in between. In germline, CDR1 is LGHNT, CDR2 FRNRAP. The CDR3 contains 22 residues. CDR3 loop: CASGLVLWGRTDALLSNYGYTF. The CDR3 DNA reads TGTGCTAGTGGTTTGGTCCTCTGGGGACGGACAGACGCCTTATTATCTAACTATGGCTACACCTTC.

This clone was counted between two and nine times. The J gene is TRBJ1-2, the V gene TRBV29-1, with 10 bases lining up with TRBD1. V gave up 1 base and J gave up 8 bases; unmatched junction bases: 7. CDR1 SQVTM and CDR2 ANQGSEA come from the germline V gene. CDR3 length: 14 amino acids. The CDR3, as DNA: TGCAGCGTTGAAGCGGGACAGGGGTTGAGAGGCTACACCTTC. This gives the protein CSVEAGQGLRGYTF.

J is TRBJ1-2 and V is TRBV9, with 7 nucleotides matching TRBD1. The CDR3 covers 13 residues. From germline, CDR1 is SGDLS and CDR2 YYNGEE. V lost 4 bases, J lost 4 bases, and 4 bases stayed unmatched. The CDR3 protein is CASSPEGAYGYTF. CDR3 sequence (DNA): TGTGCCAGCAGCCCCGAGGGGGCCTATGGCTACACCTTC.

The chain couples TRBV2 to TRBJ2-1; 12 bases align to TRBD1. CDR3 length: 14 residues. Trimming took 6 bases from V and 8 from J; bases not matched to a gene: 5. In germline, CDR1 is SNHLY, CDR2 FYNNEI. The CDR3 DNA reads as TGTGCCAGCAGCCGGGACAGGGGGCTTCATGAGCAGTTCTTC. Residues: CASSRDRGLHEQFF. The full variable domain, with the rest looked up from reference TRBV2 and TRBJ2-1, is EPEVTQTPSHQVTQMGQEVILRCVPISNHLYFYWYRQILGQKVEFLVSFYNNEISEKSEIFDDQFSVERPDGSNFTLKIRSTKLEDSAMYFCASSRDRGLHEQFFGPGTRLTVL.

The chain carries TRBV6-1 and TRBJ2-7; TRBD1 might be the D (6 bases). Per the germline V gene, CDR1 is MNHNS and CDR2 is SASEGT. Trimming removed 8 bases at V and 2 bases at J, with 10 bases between. This CDR3 region has 12 residues. CDR3 DNA sequence: TGTGCCAGCGGACAGCTAACCTACGAGCAGTACTTC. Translation gives CASGQLTYEQYF.

The chain is built from TRBV2 and TRBJ2-1; 8 bases match TRBD2. The CDR3 sequence is 14 residues long. V trimming: 3 bases; J trimming: 6 bases; junction bases outside the gene matches: 4. Per germline, CDR1 SNHLY and CDR2 FYNNEI. CDR3 DNA: TGTGCCAGCAGTGATGACGGGAGGGCCAATGAGCAGTTCTTC. Its translation: CASSDDGRANEQFF.

The chain uses TRBV19 and TRBJ2-4; TRBD2 matches at 14 bases. The CDR3 loop spans 16 amino acids. The J segment lost 8 bases and the V segment lost 0 bases, leaving 3 bases of the junction unmatched. The V gene's germline CDR1 is LNHDA and CDR2 SQIVND (reference sequence). In DNA, the CDR3 is TGTGCCAGTAGTATAGACGGGACTAGCGGGAGCGACATTCAGTACTTC. Its translation: CASSIDGTSGSDIQYF.

The chain recombines TRBV29-1 with TRBJ2-7; 15 bases map to TRBD2. The CDR3 spans 13 residues. Per germline, CDR1 SQVTM and CDR2 ANQGSEA. V was pared by 4 bases and J by 7 bases, with 2 bases of the junction left unmatched. CDR3 sequence (DNA): TGCAGCGTTGGGGGGACTAGCGGGAGGGAGCAGTACTTC. Translation gives CSVGGTSGREQYF.

This chain links TRBV13 with TRBJ2-5, with 12 bases lining up with TRBD2. The J call may be mistaken, given a closer DNA end match to TRBJ2-7. The CDR3 has 15 residues. Germline V gene lookup returns CDR1 PRHDT and CDR2 FYEKMQ (reference sequence). The CDR3 sequence: CASSQGLAGNYEQYF. CDR3 coding DNA: TGTGCCAGCAGCCAAGGACTAGCGGGGAATTACGAGCAGTACTTC.

Here the CDR3 reads CSVERSEGNTGELFF. CDR3 coding DNA: TGCAGCGTTGAAAGATCTGAGGGGAACACCGGGGAGCTGTTTTTT. The J gene is TRBJ2-2, the V gene TRBV29-1, with a weak D call TRBD2 (5 bases). The V gene lost 2 bases and the J gene lost 1 base, with 11 bases spanning the gap. Germline V gene lookup returns CDR1 SQVTM and CDR2 ANQGSEA. This CDR3 spans 15 amino acids.

The J gene is TRBJ1-1, the V gene TRBV2, with TRBD1 as a possible D gene (6 bases). V was clipped by 5 bases and J by 4 bases, with 11 bases between them. Per the germline V gene, CDR1 is SNHLY and CDR2 is FYNNEI. The CDR3 runs to 13 residues. The chain's CDR3 is CASSLQGSTEAFF. The CDR3 region has the DNA TGTGCCAGCAGTTTACAGGGTAGCACTGAAGCTTTCTTT.

The chain combines TRBV27 with TRBJ2-7, with 9 positions matching TRBD1. The V and J ends lost 5 bases and 3 bases, in that order; junction bases with no gene match: 8. The V gene's germline CDR1 is MNHEY and CDR2 SMNVEV (reference sequence). The CDR3 covers 15 residues. In DNA form, the CDR3 reads TGTGCCAGCAGTATCCGGACAGGGGTCGGCTACGAGCAGTACTTC. It translates to CASSIRTGVGYEQYF.

The rearrangement joins TRBV4-3 to TRBJ2-1; 10 positions match TRBD2. Germline V lookup: CDR1 LGHNA, CDR2 YSLEER. This CDR3 region has 17 residues. The junction had 14 bases not matched to a gene; V was cut back by 3 bases and J by 9 bases. The CDR3 DNA reads TGCGCCAGCAGCCAGGCTTACATAGCGGGGGGAGAAGGTGAGCAGTTCTTC. It yields the protein CASSQAYIAGGEGEQFF.

V and J are TRBV7-3 and TRBJ2-3; D may be TRBD1 (6 bases). Germline V lookup: CDR1 SGHTA, CDR2 FQGTGA. This CDR3 contains 14 residues. V was trimmed by 5 bases and J by 4 bases, leaving 13 bases between them. The CDR3 reads CASSLHEGADTQYF. DNA for the CDR3: TGTGCCAGCAGCCTCCATGAGGGGGCAGATACGCAGTATTTT.

This clone was observed a few times. Sequence at one end of the junction differs from germline and may be a read error. This chain joins TRBV30 and TRBJ2-7; a possible D gene is TRBD1 (5 bases). This CDR3 is 11 amino acids long. The germline V gene encodes CDR1 GTSNPN and CDR2 SVGIG (reference sequence). The CDR3 bases are TGTGCCTGGAGTGTCTCAACAGGTCAGCACTTC. The encoded protein is CAWSVSTGQHF.

This clone has a handful of counts. The chain is built from TRBV6-5 and TRBJ2-2, with a possible D match to TRBD2 (6 bases). Deletions cut 2 bases from V and 4 bases from J, with 8 bases between. The CDR3 is 14 amino acids. Germline CDR1 and CDR2: MNHEY and SVGAGI. Written as DNA, the CDR3 is TGTGCCAGCAGTTACGGAGGGGCCACCGGGGAGCTGTTTTTT. It is translated as CASSYGGATGELFF.

The rearrangement uses TRBV25-1 and TRBJ2-1, with 8 bases aligning to TRBD1. CDR1 and CDR2 from the germline V gene are MGHDK and SYGVNS. CDR3 length equals 17 residues. After removal of 0 bases from V and 7 bases from J, the junction contained 11 bases not matched to a gene. The CDR3 here is CASSEYRGQALFNEQFF. As DNA, the CDR3 is TGTGCCAGCAGTGAATATAGGGGACAGGCGCTATTTAATGAGCAGTTCTTC.

In DNA form, the CDR3 reads TGTGCCAGCAGCTTGGGCAGGGATGAGCAGTTCTTC. Protein sequence: CASSLGRDEQFF. This rearrangement joins TRBV5-6 to TRBJ2-1; D may be TRBD1 (5 bases). Germline CDR1 and CDR2: SGHDT and YYEEEE. The CDR3 spans 12 residues. V was cut by 0 bases and J by 8 bases, with 6 bases left in between.

This clone has just a few counts. The rearrangement links TRBV6-5 to TRBJ2-5; the D is unclear. The germline V gene has CDR1 MNHEY and CDR2 SVGAGI. This CDR3 has 16 amino acids. The ends were cut back, 0 bases at V and 2 bases at J, with 13 bases in the middle. CDR3: CASSYSGARWQETQYF. CDR3 bases: TGTGCCAGCAGTTACTCTGGAGCTAGGTGGCAAGAGACCCAGTACTTC.

The V gene is TRBV5-5, the J gene TRBJ2-5, with a weak D call TRBD2 (6 bases). The DNA end lines up better with TRBJ2-7; the J call may be wrong. CDR3 size: 15 residues. CDR1 and CDR2 from the germline V gene are SGHKS and YYEKEE (reference sequence). DNA for the CDR3: TGTGCCAGCAGCTTGGGAACTAGCAGACAATACGAGCAGTACTTC. Protein product: CASSLGTSRQYEQYF.

This clone came up once. This chain uses TRBV28 with TRBJ1-1; D might be TRBD1 (5 bases). The CDR3 runs to 13 residues. Germline CDR1 reads MDHEN; CDR2 reads SYDVKM. Trimming cost V 5 bases and J 4 bases, with 11 bases left between them. CDR3 protein: CASSRGGSTEAFF. The CDR3 DNA reads as TGTGCCAGCAGTCGGGGGGGTAGCACTGAAGCTTTCTTT. Full variable domain (rest looked up from reference TRBV28 and TRBJ1-1): DVKVTQSSRYLVKRTGEKVFLECVQDMDHENMFWYRQDPGLGLRLIYFSYDVKMKEKGDIPEGYSVSREKKERFSLILESASTNQTSMYLCASSRGGSTEAFFGQGTRLTVV.

J is TRBJ1-2 and V is TRBV10-3; the match to TRBD1 covers 7 bases. CDR3 length: 12 residues. Germline values: CDR1 ENHRY, CDR2 SYGVKD. J lost 6 bases, V lost 10 bases, and 8 bases had no gene match. The chain's CDR3 is CATQEGGDGYTF. The CDR3 nucleotides are TGTGCCACCCAAGAAGGGGGCGATGGCTACACCTTC.

The V and J genes are TRBV29-1 and TRBJ1-1; D is unclear. The germline V gene has CDR1 SQVTM and CDR2 ANQGSEA. V lost 5 bases and J 1 base, leaving 11 bases between the germline ends. CDR3 length: 13 residues. CDR3 DNA: TGCAGCGTTCTTGGCAGAACGAACACTGAAGCTTTCTTT. Translating gives CSVLGRTNTEAFF.

In this sample, this clone turned up a few times. This sequence joins TRBV5-1 and TRBJ2-7, with D perhaps matching TRBD2 (7 bases). The V gene lost 6 bases and the J gene lost 0 bases, with 16 bases spanning the gap. Germline V gene sequence: CDR1 SGHRS, CDR2 YFSETQ. This CDR3 is built from 15 residues. The CDR3 protein is CASTLGGASSYEQYF. The CDR3 DNA is TGCGCCAGCACTCTAGGGGGGGCCAGCTCCTACGAGCAGTACTTC.